This record concerns one T cell receptor beta chain sequence. Its cognate antigen is unknown. This sample was included in a study of cytomegalovirus exposure and HLA in healthy donors. 13 Jbeta primers and 60 Vbeta primers were used for the PCR. The table came from immunoSEQ multiplex PCR; TCRdb's copy has only in-frame clones and leaves some out. This sample has around 150,000 clones; approximately 80% occur once, and the top ten carry approximately 7%. Study conclusions and caveats: The study put roughly 160 TCR beta chains on its list as cytomegalovirus-associated. In a later analysis, TCR beta V- and J-gene trimming showed a link to a missense DCLRE1C variant.

The germline V gene encodes CDR1 MGHDK and CDR2 SYGVNS. After removal of 1 base from V and 2 bases from J, the junction contained 4 bases not matched to a gene. The CDR3 is 15 amino acids. The clonotype was recovered from a woman aged 30 to 39 in good health and CMV-seropositive. The specimen sequenced was PBMCs. The V call is TRBV25-1, the J call TRBJ2-7; 8 bases fit TRBD1. This CDR3 is CASSEWGTGTYEQYF. The CDR3 coding sequence is TGTGCCAGCAGTGAATGGGGGACAGGTACCTACGAGCAGTACTTC.